The present T cell receptor (beta chain) was sequenced within a study of graft-versus-host responses after intestinal transplantation. The protocol was immunoSEQ multiplex PCR, while the TCRdb copy is restricted to in-frame clones and leaves out a portion. The profile shows fewer than 110,000 clones, 80% to 95% of them singletons. This clone was picked up one time. As yet, its antigen is unknown. CDR3 length equals 15 residues. V gave up 0 bases and J gave up 0 bases, with 9 bases separating them. CDR1 SGHTA and CDR2 FQGNSA come from the germline V gene. Study-level results: Early post-transplant declines in HvG were associated with peak levels of circulating GvH clones. GvH clones turned up in recipient marrow; some had shown up first in ileum or blood.

This receptor was identified in a human donor who received an intestinal transplant. The V and J genes are TRBV7-2 and TRBJ2-7; no definite D call. Here the sequenced sample was unstimulated CD8+ T cells sorted from spleen or lymph node cells, taken before intestinal transplant. Here the CDR3 reads CASSLAPQVSYEQYF. In nucleotides, the CDR3 is TGTGCCAGCAGCTTAGCCCCTCAGGTCTCCTACGAGCAGTACTTC.